These 17 T cell receptor beta chains share one sample of origin, sequenced in a study of OX40 agonist ivuxolimab in advanced cancers. Clones were sequenced by immunoSEQ multiplex PCR, and TCRdb holds only the in-frame ones, with some missing. The table includes over 10,000 clones, around nine tenths detected once. This sample comprised CD4+ or CD8+ T cells sorted from blood, obtained in a trial of the OX40 agonist ivuxolimab. The receptors come from an adult with an advanced solid tumor such as melanoma, head and neck, liver or kidney cancer.

The J gene is TRBJ2-2, the V gene TRBV7-3; D is unresolved. Trimming shortened V by 1 base and J by 8 bases, and 5 bases separated the two germline ends. The CDR3 length is 12 residues. Germline loops: CDR1 SGHTA, CDR2 FQGTGA. In DNA form, the CDR3 reads TGTGCCAGCAGCTTAAACGGGGGGGAGCTGTTTTTT. Protein sequence: CASSLNGGELFF.

The J gene is TRBJ1-1, the V gene TRBV4-3; 8 bases fit TRBD1. Germline loops: CDR1 LGHNA, CDR2 YSLEER. With 4 bases clipped from V and 7 bases from J, the junction kept 14 bases outside the gene matches. The CDR3 contains 16 residues. This chain's CDR3 is CASSPGQGPLGGEAFF. The CDR3 DNA reads as TGCGCCAGCAGCCCTGGACAGGGTCCCCTCGGAGGTGAAGCTTTCTTT.

In regard to this clone: Sequence at one end of the junction differs from germline and may be a read error. The chain carries TRBV19 and TRBJ2-6; D gene unclear. The CDR3 runs 14 residues. CDR1 and CDR2 from the germline V gene are LNHDA and SQIVND (reference sequence). In nucleotides, the CDR3 is TGTGCCAGTGCCTTGAACTCTGGGGTCAACGTCCTGACTTTC. Translation: CASALNSGVNVLTF.

This chain joins TRBV28 and TRBJ1-5; D not certain. CDR3 length: 12 residues. The V end lost 3 bases, the J end lost 0 bases, and 0 bases lay between the germline ends. CDR1 and CDR2 from the germline V gene are MDHEN and SYDVKM. CDR3 in DNA: TGTGCCAGCAGTTTTAGCAATCAGCCCCAGCATTTT. It translates to CASSFSNQPQHF.

V is TRBV27 and J is TRBJ1-5; the D gene is possibly TRBD1 (6 bases). Trimming cost V 4 bases and J 6 bases, with 10 bases left between them. The CDR3 is 13 amino acids. Germline V lookup: CDR1 MNHEY, CDR2 SMNVEV (reference sequence). In nucleotides, the CDR3 is TGTGCCAGCAGTTGGGGGGCAGGTCAGCCCCAGCATTTT. Residues: CASSWGAGQPQHF.

This chain uses TRBV11-2 with TRBJ2-2; D is ambiguous. V was shortened by 1 base and J by 3 bases, with 6 bases between the two germline ends. CDR1 and CDR2 from the germline V gene are SGHAT and FQNNGV. The CDR3 covers 14 residues. The CDR3 protein is CASSLVMDTGELFF. The CDR3 coding sequence is TGTGCCAGCAGCTTAGTAATGGACACCGGGGAGCTGTTTTTT.

The chain uses TRBV12-1 and TRBJ2-5; the DNA was not compared with TRBD2, the D call given in the table. TRBV12-1 is a documented pseudogene. The CDR3 runs to 10 residues. CDR3 coding DNA: TGTGCCAGCAGCCGCGGGACCCAGTACTTC. Translating gives CASSRGTQYF.

The rearrangement links TRBV5-8 to TRBJ2-7, with unresolved D. Trimming removed 3 bases at V and 4 bases at J, with 11 bases between. The CDR3 spans 13 residues. Germline V gene lookup returns CDR1 SGHTS and CDR2 YDEGEE. DNA of the CDR3: TGTGCCAGCAGCTCCCGACTGGCATACGAGCAGTACTTC. Translated: CASSSRLAYEQYF.

V and J are TRBV15 and TRBJ1-2, with D possibly being TRBD1 (6 bases). This CDR3 has 15 amino acids. The germline gives CDR1 LNHNV, CDR2 YYDKDF (reference sequence). Trimming stripped 1 base from V and 3 bases from J, with 12 bases between. The CDR3 sequence is CATSRGRDIDYGYTF. CDR3 sequence (DNA): TGTGCCACCAGCAGAGGCCGGGACATCGACTATGGCTACACCTTC.

This clone was detected a few times. V and J are TRBV11-1 and TRBJ2-1, with TRBD2 matching 7 bases. Germline loops: CDR1 SGHAT, CDR2 FQDESV (reference sequence). CDR3 length equals 14 residues. V shed 9 bases, J shed 1 base, and the junction held 6 bases outside the gene matches. CDR3 DNA: TGTGCCAGTAGCGGGCTAGCTTCCTACAATGAGCAGTTCTTC. Its translation is CASSGLASYNEQFF.

The V and J genes are TRBV7-8 and TRBJ1-1; D gene uncertain. CDR1 is SGHVS and CDR2 is FQNEAQ in the germline V gene. The length of the CDR3 is 13 residues. The V gene lost 0 bases and the J gene lost 1 base, with 3 bases spanning the gap. Here the CDR3 DNA reads TGTGCCAGCAGCTTAGCGGGGAACACTGAAGCTTTCTTT. Translation gives CASSLAGNTEAFF.

The rearrangement uses TRBV11-3 and TRBJ1-2; 7 bases agree with TRBD1. Germline V gene lookup returns CDR1 SGHNT and CDR2 YENEEA. The CDR3 has 15 amino acids. V dropped 5 bases and J dropped 3; count of bases not matched to a gene: 9. The CDR3 protein is CASSLGGGQYYGYTF. The CDR3, as DNA: TGTGCCAGCAGCCTTGGGGGGGGACAGTACTATGGCTACACCTTC. The variable domain in full, completed from reference TRBV11-3 and TRBJ1-2, reads EAGVVQSPRYKIIEKKQPVAFWCNPISGHNTLYWYLQNLGQGPELLIRYENEEAVDDSQLPKDRFSAERLKGVDSTLKIQPAELGDSAVYLCASSLGGGQYYGYTFGSGTRLTVV.

In its sample, this clone was seen once. The rearrangement uses TRBV19 and TRBJ1-2; D may be TRBD1 (6 bases). The CDR3 contains 13 residues. Looked up from germline, CDR1 is LNHDA and CDR2 is SQIVND (reference sequence). V was trimmed by 7 bases and J by 6 bases, leaving 15 bases between them. The CDR3 DNA reads as TGTGCCAGTACCCTATCACAGGGACATGGCTACACCTTC. Protein product: CASTLSQGHGYTF.

This sequence joins TRBV7-9 and TRBJ2-5, with D hard to call. Trimming shortened V by 4 bases and J by 4 bases, and 10 bases separated the two germline ends. The CDR3 length is 13 residues. Germline V gene lookup returns CDR1 SEHNR and CDR2 FQNEAQ (reference sequence). The CDR3 region is CASSYLRGETQYF. CDR3 DNA sequence: TGTGCCAGCAGCTATTTGCGAGGAGAGACCCAGTACTTC.

The genes are TRBV5-6 and TRBJ2-7, with no clear D. This CDR3 has 13 amino acids. V was cut by 0 bases and J by 6 bases, with 10 bases left in between. In germline, CDR1 is SGHDT, CDR2 YYEEEE. CDR3 region: CASSLVRLGEQYF. The CDR3 region has the DNA TGTGCCAGCAGCTTGGTCAGGTTAGGCGAGCAGTACTTC. Based on the CDR3 plus reference TRBV5-6 and TRBJ2-7, the full variable domain is DAGVTQSPTHLIKTRGQQVTLRCSPKSGHDTVSWYQQALGQGPQFIFQYYEEEERQRGNFPDRFSGHQFPNYSSELNVNALLLGDSALYLCASSLVRLGEQYFGPGTRLTVT.

The chain has TRBV29-1 and TRBJ2-3, with D tentatively TRBD1 or TRBD2 (5 bases each). V lost 3 bases and J 0 bases, leaving 10 bases between the germline ends. Germline V gives CDR1 SQVTM, CDR2 ANQGSEA. This CDR3 is built from 14 residues. The CDR3 sequence: CSVETGPSTDTQYF. Here the CDR3 DNA reads TGCAGCGTTGAGACGGGACCCAGCACAGATACGCAGTATTTT.

V is TRBV27 and J is TRBJ2-5; weak D call: TRBD2 (5 bases). CDR3 length: 14 residues. V lost 5 bases, J lost 5 bases, and 15 bases lay in between. Germline values: CDR1 MNHEY, CDR2 SMNVEV (reference sequence). CDR3 bases: TGTGCCAGCAGTCCCATCCCCGGGATGGAGACCCAGTACTTC. Encoded protein: CASSPIPGMETQYF.